This T cell receptor beta chain was documented in a study of T cell responses to AZD1222 COVID-19 vaccine. General study findings and limits: With two AZD1222 doses given, Spike-specific TCR breadth and depth both rose.

Comments on this clone: Its antigen is unidentified.

The germline V gene has CDR1 SNHLY and CDR2 FYNNEI. V dropped 6 bases and J dropped 0; count of bases not matched to a gene: 4. CDR3 length equals 14 residues. Libraries were prepared by immunoSEQ multiplex PCR; TCRdb keeps only in-frame clonotypes and omits some of them. The sample includes 15,000 to 20,000 clones, around four fifths of them seen just once. This receptor was identified in an adult who received the AZD1222 COVID-19 vaccine. Sequenced here: peripheral blood, sampled 28 days after the second AZD1222 dose. The chain links TRBV2 to TRBJ1-1; 7 nucleotides line up with TRBD1. The CDR3 bases are TGTGCCAGCAGGGGGGGACAGATGAACACTGAAGCTTTCTTT. Amino acid sequence: CASRGGQMNTEAFF.